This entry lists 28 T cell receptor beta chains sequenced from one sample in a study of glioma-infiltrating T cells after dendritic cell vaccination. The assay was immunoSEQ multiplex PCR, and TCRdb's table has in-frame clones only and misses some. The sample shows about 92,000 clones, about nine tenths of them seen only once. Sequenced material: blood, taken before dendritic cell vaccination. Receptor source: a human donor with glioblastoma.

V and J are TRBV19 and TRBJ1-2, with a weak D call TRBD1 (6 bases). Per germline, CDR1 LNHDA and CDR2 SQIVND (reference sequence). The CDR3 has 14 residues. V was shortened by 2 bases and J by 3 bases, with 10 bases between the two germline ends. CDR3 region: CASSIQGFDYGYTF. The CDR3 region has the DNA TGTGCCAGTAGTATACAGGGGTTCGACTATGGCTACACCTTC.

This CDR3 is CASSLALANEQYF. The CDR3 coding sequence is TGCGCCAGCAGCTTGGCCCTAGCCAACGAGCAGTACTTC. V is TRBV5-1 and J is TRBJ2-7, with D possibly matching TRBD2 (5 bases). This CDR3 contains 13 residues. Germline V gives CDR1 SGHRS, CDR2 YFSETQ. Trimming left V 0 bases short and J 5 bases short, with 9 bases between.

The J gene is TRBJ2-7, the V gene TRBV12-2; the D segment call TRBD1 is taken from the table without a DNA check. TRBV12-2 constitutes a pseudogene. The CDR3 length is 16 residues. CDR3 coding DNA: TGTGCAAGTCGCTCCGAGTGGGGGACATCTACCTACGAGCAGTACTTC. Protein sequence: CASRSEWGTSTYEQYF.

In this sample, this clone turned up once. In DNA, the CDR3 is TGTGCCAGCAGCCGTAGCGGGAGGGCGGTGGAGACCCAGTACTTC. It is translated as CASSRSGRAVETQYF. The chain combines TRBV7-3 with TRBJ2-5; 11 nucleotides line up with TRBD2. CDR3 size: 15 residues. Looked up from germline, CDR1 is SGHTA and CDR2 is FQGTGA. V gave up 5 bases and J gave up 5 bases; unmatched junction bases: 7.

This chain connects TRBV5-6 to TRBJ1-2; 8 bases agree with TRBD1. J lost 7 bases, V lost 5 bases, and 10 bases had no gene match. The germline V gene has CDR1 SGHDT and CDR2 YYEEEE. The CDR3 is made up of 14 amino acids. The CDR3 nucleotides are TGTGCCAGCAGAACTATCGACAGGGGTGGTGGCTACACCTTC. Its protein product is CASRTIDRGGGYTF.

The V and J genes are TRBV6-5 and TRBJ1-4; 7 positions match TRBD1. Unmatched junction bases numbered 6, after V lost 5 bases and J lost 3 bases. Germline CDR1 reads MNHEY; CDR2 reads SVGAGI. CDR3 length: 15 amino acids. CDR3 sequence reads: CASSSTGDANEKLFF. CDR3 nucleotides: TGTGCCAGCAGTAGCACAGGGGATGCTAATGAAAAACTGTTTTTT.

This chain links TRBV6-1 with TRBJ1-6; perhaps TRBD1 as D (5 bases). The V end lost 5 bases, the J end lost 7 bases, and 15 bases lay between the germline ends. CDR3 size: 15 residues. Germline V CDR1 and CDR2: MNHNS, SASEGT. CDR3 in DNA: TGTGCCAGCAGTCCATTCGACAGAGAAAATTCACCCCTCCACTTT. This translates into CASSPFDRENSPLHF.

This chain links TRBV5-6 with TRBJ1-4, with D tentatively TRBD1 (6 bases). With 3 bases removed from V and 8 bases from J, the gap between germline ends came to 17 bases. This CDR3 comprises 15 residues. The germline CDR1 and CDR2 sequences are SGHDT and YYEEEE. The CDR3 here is CASSYGQLVREKLFF. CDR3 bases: TGTGCCAGCAGCTACGGACAGCTAGTAAGGGAAAAACTGTTTTTT.

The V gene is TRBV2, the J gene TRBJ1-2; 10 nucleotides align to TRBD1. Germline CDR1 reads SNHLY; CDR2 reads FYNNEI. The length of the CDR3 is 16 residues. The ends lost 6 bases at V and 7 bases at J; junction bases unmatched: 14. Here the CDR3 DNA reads TGTGCCAGCAGCGAAACTAATCCGGGACAGGGGTTTGGCTACACCTTC. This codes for CASSETNPGQGFGYTF.

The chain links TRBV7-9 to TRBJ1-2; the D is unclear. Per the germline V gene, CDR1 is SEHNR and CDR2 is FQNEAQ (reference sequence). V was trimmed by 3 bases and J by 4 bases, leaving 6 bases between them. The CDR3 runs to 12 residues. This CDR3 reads CASSLQVYGYTF. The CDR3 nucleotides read TGTGCCAGCAGCTTGCAGGTCTATGGCTACACCTTC.

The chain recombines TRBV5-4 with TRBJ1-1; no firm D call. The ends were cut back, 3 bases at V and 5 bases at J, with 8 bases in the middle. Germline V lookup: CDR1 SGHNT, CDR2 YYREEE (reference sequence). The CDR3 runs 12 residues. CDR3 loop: CASSSPKTEAFF. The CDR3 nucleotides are TGTGCCAGCAGCTCCCCTAAGACTGAAGCTTTCTTT.

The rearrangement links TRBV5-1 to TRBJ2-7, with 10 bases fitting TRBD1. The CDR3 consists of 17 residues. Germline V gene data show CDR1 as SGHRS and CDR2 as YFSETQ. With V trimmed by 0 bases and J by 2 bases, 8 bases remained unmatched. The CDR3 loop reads CASSLGGAGTGAYEQYF. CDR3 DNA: TGCGCCAGCAGCTTGGGCGGGGCCGGGACAGGGGCCTACGAGCAGTACTTC.

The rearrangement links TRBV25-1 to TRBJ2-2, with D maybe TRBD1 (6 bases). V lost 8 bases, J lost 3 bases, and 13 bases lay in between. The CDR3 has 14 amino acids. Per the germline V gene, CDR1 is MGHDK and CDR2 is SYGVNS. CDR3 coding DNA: TGTGCCAGCCGACTCAGGGGCCACACCGGGGAGCTGTTTTTT. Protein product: CASRLRGHTGELFF.

The CDR3 nucleotides read TGTGCCAGCAGTGTGTTAGCGGGAGGGCCATCCGGGGAGCTGTTTTTT. Translation: CASSVLAGGPSGELFF. The chain employs TRBV27 and TRBJ2-2, with 11 bases fitting TRBD2. This CDR3 contains 16 residues. Per germline, CDR1 MNHEY and CDR2 SMNVEV (reference sequence). V lost 5 bases, J lost 6 bases, and 8 bases stayed unmatched.

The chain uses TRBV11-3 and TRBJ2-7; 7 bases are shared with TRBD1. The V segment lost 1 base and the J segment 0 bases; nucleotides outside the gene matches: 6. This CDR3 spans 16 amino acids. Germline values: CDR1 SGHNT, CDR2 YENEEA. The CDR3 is CASSLVKDRSSYEQYF. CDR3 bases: TGTGCCAGCAGCTTAGTGAAGGACAGGTCCTCCTACGAGCAGTACTTC.

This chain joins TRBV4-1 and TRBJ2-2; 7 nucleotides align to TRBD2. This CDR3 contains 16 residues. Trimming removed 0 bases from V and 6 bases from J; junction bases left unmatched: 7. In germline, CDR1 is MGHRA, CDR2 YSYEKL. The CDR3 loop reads CASSQDGGVVAGELFF. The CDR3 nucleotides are TGCGCCAGCAGCCAAGATGGGGGGGTCGTGGCCGGGGAGCTGTTTTTT.

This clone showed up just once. The CDR3 nucleotides are TGTGCCAGTAGTGTACAGGGTTCTGGGGCCAACGTCCTGACTTTC. It translates to CASSVQGSGANVLTF. The chain employs TRBV19 and TRBJ2-6; a weak D match, TRBD1 (6 bases). This CDR3 has 15 residues. V dropped 5 bases and J dropped 1 base, with 9 bases sitting between them. Germline V lookup: CDR1 LNHDA, CDR2 SQIVND (reference sequence).

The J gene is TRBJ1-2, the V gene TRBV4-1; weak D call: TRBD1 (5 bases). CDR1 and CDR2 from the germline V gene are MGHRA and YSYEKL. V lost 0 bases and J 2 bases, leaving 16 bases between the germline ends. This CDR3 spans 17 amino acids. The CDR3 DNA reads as TGCGCCAGCAGCCAAGATAGGACGACAGCCTCCAACTATGGCTACACCTTC. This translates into CASSQDRTTASNYGYTF.

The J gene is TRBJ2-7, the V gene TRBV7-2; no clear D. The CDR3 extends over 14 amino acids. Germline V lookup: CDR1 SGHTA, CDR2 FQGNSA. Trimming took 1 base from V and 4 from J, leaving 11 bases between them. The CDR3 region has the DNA TGTGCCAGCAGCTTAGTCCAGGATATATACGAGCAGTACTTC. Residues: CASSLVQDIYEQYF.

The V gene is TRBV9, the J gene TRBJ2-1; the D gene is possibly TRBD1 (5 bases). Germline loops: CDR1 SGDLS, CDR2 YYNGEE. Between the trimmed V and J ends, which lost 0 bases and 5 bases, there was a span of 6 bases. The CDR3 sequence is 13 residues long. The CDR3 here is CASSVGGHNEQFF. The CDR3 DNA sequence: TGTGCCAGCAGCGTAGGGGGCCACAATGAGCAGTTCTTC.

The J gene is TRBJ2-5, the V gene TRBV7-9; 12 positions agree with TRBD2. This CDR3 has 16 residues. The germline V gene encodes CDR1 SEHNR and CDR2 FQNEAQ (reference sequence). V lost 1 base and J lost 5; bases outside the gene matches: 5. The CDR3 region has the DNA TGTGCCAGCAGCTTAGTGACTAGCGGGAGATATGAGACCCAGTACTTC. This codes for CASSLVTSGRYETQYF. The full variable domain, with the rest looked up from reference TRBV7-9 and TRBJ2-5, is DTGVSQNPRHKITKRGQNVTFRCDPISEHNRLYWYRQTLGQGPEFLTYFQNEAQLEKSRLLSDRFSAERPKGSFSTLEIQRTEQGDSAMYLCASSLVTSGRYETQYFGPGTRLLVL.

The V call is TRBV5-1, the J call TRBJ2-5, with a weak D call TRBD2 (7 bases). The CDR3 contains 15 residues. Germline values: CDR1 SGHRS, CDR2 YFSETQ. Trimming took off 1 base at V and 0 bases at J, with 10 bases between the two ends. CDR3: CASSLRGGNQETQYF. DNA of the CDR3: TGCGCCAGCAGCTTGAGGGGGGGGAACCAAGAGACCCAGTACTTC.

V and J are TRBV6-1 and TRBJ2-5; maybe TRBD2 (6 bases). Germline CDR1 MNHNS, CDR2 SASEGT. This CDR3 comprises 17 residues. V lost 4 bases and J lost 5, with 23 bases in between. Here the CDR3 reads CASSVFPGGWEEETQYF. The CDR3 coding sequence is TGTGCCAGCAGTGTCTTTCCCGGAGGATGGGAGGAGGAGACCCAGTACTTC.

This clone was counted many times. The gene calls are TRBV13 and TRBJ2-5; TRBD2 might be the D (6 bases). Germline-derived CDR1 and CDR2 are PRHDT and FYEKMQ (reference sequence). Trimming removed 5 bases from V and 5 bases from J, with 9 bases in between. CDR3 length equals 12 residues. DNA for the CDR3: TGTGCCAGCAGCACCCGGGAGGAGACCCAGTACTTC. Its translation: CASSTREETQYF.

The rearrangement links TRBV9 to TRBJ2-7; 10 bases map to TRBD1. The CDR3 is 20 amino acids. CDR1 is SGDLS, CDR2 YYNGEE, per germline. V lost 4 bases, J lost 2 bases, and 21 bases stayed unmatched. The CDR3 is CASSMNPGQGNTEPTYEQYF. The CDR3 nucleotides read TGTGCCAGCAGCATGAACCCGGGACAGGGGAACACTGAGCCAACCTACGAGCAGTACTTC.

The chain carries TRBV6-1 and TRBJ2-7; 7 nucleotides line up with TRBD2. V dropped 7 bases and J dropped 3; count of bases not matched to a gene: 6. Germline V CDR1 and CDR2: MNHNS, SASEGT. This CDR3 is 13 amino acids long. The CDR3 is CASNMGGDYEQYF. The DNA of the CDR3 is TGTGCCAGCAATATGGGGGGGGACTACGAGCAGTACTTC.

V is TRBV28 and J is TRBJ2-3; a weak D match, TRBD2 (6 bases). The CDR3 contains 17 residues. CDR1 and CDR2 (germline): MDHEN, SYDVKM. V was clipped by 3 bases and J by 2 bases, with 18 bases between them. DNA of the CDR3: TGTGCCAGCAGTTTCCCCGGTGGAGGGATGTCCACAGATACGCAGTATTTT. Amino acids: CASSFPGGGMSTDTQYF.

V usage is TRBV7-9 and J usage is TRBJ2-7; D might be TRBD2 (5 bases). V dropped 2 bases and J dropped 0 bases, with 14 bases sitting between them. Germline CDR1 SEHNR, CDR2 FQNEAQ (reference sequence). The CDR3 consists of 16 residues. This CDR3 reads CASSLKITGSSYEQYF. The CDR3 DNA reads TGTGCCAGCAGCTTAAAGATTACGGGGAGCTCCTACGAGCAGTACTTC. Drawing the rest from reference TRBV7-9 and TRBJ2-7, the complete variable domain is DTGVSQNPRHKITKRGQNVTFRCDPISEHNRLYWYRQTLGQGPEFLTYFQNEAQLEKSRLLSDRFSAERPKGSFSTLEIQRTEQGDSAMYLCASSLKITGSSYEQYFGPGTRLTVT.